This TCR beta chain emerged from a study of T-cell reconstitution after alpha-beta-depleted transplantation in children (dated by TCRdb to 2016 to 2017). For the study in its entirety: The study quantitatively tracked T-cell immune reconstitution after TCRalphabeta/CD19-depleted allogeneic hematopoietic cell transplantation in children using TCR repertoire profiling.

V is pared back by 3 bases and J by 15 bases, with 24 bases lying between the germline termini. The germline V gene (reference sequence) specifies DFQATT as CDR1 and SNEGSKA as CDR2. The CDR3, cysteine through phenylalanine, is 15 amino acids long. Here the CDR3 DNA is all that survives: 45 bases in frame from base 1. Receptors were amplified or captured by PCR. Sequencing was performed on an Illumina HiSeq 2500. TCR libraries were prepared with molecular barcoding, using unique molecular identifiers to normalize TCRbeta repertoire quantification. TCRdb cleaned the public reads at Q25 with fastp, built clones with MiXCR and kept in-frame beta chains. Entries that share a CDR3 protein sequence are merged under the most common genes and DNA. A total of 200,000 to 300,000 distinct CDR3 sequences appear in this sample, more than 20% of them only once. The ten biggest clones cover around 2.5% of the sample.

This clonotype was recorded many times. The target of this receptor is not known. No base quality values were provided; no much bigger clone lies one nucleotide off. What the study reported, not specific to this receptor: Apparently early alphabetaT-cell count recovery about two months after transplant reportedly relied on only several hundred rapidly expanded clones derived from non-depleted graft cells. The high TCRbeta diversity at day 60 in some patients was ascribed to recipient T cells and intrathymic progenitors that had survived conditioning. Over the following months the frequencies of hyperexpanded clones went down, and after one year T-cell counts and TCRbeta diversity were mostly credited to newly produced T cells.

In light of the paper, this sample's treatment or condition label describes: allogeneic hematopoietic cell transplantation with graft depleted of TCRalphabeta T cells and CD19 B cells. TCRalphabeta/CD19-depleted allogeneic hematopoietic cell grafts were given to the transplant recipients, all of whom were children. The rearranged segments are TRBV20-1 and TRBJ1-6; D gene: possibly TRBD1, on 5 matching bases. This TCR derives from a girl aged 2-10 years with Fanconi anemia, due to receive a stem cell transplant. The sequenced sample was PBMCs, obtained before TCRalphabeta/CD19-depleted stem cell transplant. At the DNA level, the sequence is TGCAGTGCTAGCTTGCTTGGAACAGGAGGTAAAGTCCTCCACTTT. This yields the protein CSASLLGTGGKVLHF.